Following are 8 T cell receptor beta chains from one sample sequenced in a study of T cells after posttransplantation cyclophosphamide. Data came from immunoSEQ multiplex PCR; TCRdb stores just in-frame clones and leaves some out. The table lists tens of thousands of clones, with no singletons. The material sequenced was PBMCs. These receptors originate from a man aged 35-49 years in good health, CMV-negative, and a related stem cell transplant donor.

This clone was counted at least ten times. The chain is built from TRBV9 and TRBJ2-1; weak D call: TRBD1 (9 bases). The CDR3 runs 16 residues. V lost 4 bases and J 8 bases, leaving 22 bases between the germline ends. Germline-derived CDR1 and CDR2 are SGDLS and YYNGEE. CDR3 sequence: CASSQGGGTGLYEQFF. In DNA, the CDR3 is TGTGCCAGCAGCCAGGGCGGGGGGACAGGGCTCTATGAGCAGTTCTTC. The full variable domain, completed using reference TRBV9 and TRBJ2-1, is DSGVTQTPKHLITATGQRVTLRCSPRSGDLSVYWYQQSLDQGLQFLIQYYNGEERAKGNILERFSAQQFPDLHSELNLSSLELGDSALYFCASSQGGGTGLYEQFFGPGTRLTVL.

This clone appeared many times. The junction and the germline gene differ at one end; a read error may be behind it. The identical CDR3 is also encoded by other nucleotide sequences in the sample. The chain has TRBV6-1 and TRBJ1-3; D is possibly TRBD1 (5 bases). CDR1 is MNHNS and CDR2 is SASEGT in the germline V gene. CDR3 length: 15 amino acids. CDR3 nucleotides: TGTGCCAGCAGCGAAGGGGCAGCCTCTGGAAACACCATATATTTT. Its translation: CASSEGAASGNTIYF.

Ten or more counts support this clone. The CDR3 region is CASSLVEGATGELFF. The CDR3 coding sequence is TGTGCCAGCAGTCTTGTCGAGGGGGCAACCGGGGAGCTGTTTTTT. The rearrangement uses TRBV6-5 and TRBJ2-2; 7 bases agree with TRBD1. V shed 5 bases and J 5 bases; nucleotides not matched to a gene: 8. The CDR3 is made up of 15 amino acids. Germline loops: CDR1 MNHEY, CDR2 SVGAGI.

This clone was recorded at least ten times. The CDR3 protein is CASSAYQGSNQPQHF. The DNA of the CDR3 is TGTGCCAGTAGTGCATACCAGGGTAGCAATCAGCCCCAGCATTTT. The chain joins TRBV19 to TRBJ1-5; D perhaps matches TRBD1 (5 bases). Germline lookup yields CDR1 LNHDA and CDR2 SQIVND (reference sequence). The CDR3 runs to 15 residues. V dropped 5 bases and J dropped 0 bases, with 11 bases sitting between them.

This clone was detected ten times or more. The chain uses TRBV29-1 and TRBJ1-4; 9 nucleotides match TRBD1. J gave up 5 bases and V 4 bases, and 2 bases lay outside the gene matches. CDR1 is SQVTM and CDR2 is ANQGSEA in the germline V gene. The CDR3 runs to 13 residues. CDR3 sequence reads: CSVGGQGNEKLFF. CDR3 DNA: TGCAGCGTTGGAGGACAGGGGAATGAAAAACTGTTTTTT.

There are many counts of this clone. The chain recombines TRBV7-9 with TRBJ1-5; 9 bases line up with TRBD1. Unmatched junction bases numbered 7, after V lost 1 base and J lost 0 bases. This CDR3 has 18 amino acids. Germline loops: CDR1 SEHNR, CDR2 FQNEAQ (reference sequence). The CDR3 region is CASSLGGTGKYSNQPQHF. DNA for the CDR3: TGTGCCAGCAGCTTAGGAGGGACAGGGAAATATAGCAATCAGCCCCAGCATTTT.

This clone was found a few times. The chain recombines TRBV6-5 with TRBJ1-3; D is unclear. Germline CDR1 reads MNHEY; CDR2 reads SVGAGI. This CDR3 spans 15 amino acids. V was cut by 2 bases and J by 4 bases, with 12 bases left in between. The CDR3 nucleotides read TGTGCCAGCAGTTACGGGAGGGTTTACGGAAACACCATATATTTT. Encoded protein: CASSYGRVYGNTIYF.

This clone was counted a few times. The chain is built from TRBV27 and TRBJ2-3, with a weak D call TRBD1 (6 bases). The CDR3 has 14 amino acids. CDR1 and CDR2 (germline): MNHEY, SMNVEV (reference sequence). The V gene lost 4 bases and the J gene lost 8 bases, with 16 bases spanning the gap. CDR3 coding DNA: TGTGCCAGCAGTTCTGCCGACAGGTTGACTACGCAGTATTTT. This encodes CASSSADRLTTQYF.